These 29 T cell receptor beta chains came from one sample sequenced in a study of T cell responses to AZD1222 COVID-19 vaccine. Repertoires were generated with immunoSEQ multiplex PCR, while TCRdb's copy carries only in-frame clones and drops some. The sample comprises fewer than 100,000 clones, approximately 88% of which are singletons, and roughly 11% rests with the top ten. The sample here was peripheral blood, taken 28 days after the second AZD1222 dose. Every receptor here comes from an adult who received the AZD1222 COVID-19 vaccine.

The CDR3 loop reads CATSDLDGSSYNEQFF. The CDR3, as DNA: TGTGCCACCAGTGATTTGGACGGAAGTTCCTACAATGAGCAGTTCTTC. This chain uses TRBV24-1 with TRBJ2-1; D is unclear. The V end was cut by 0 bases, the J end by 1 base, with 9 bases between. Germline CDR1 KGHDR, CDR2 SFDVKD. The CDR3 covers 16 residues.

This clone is a singleton in its sample. CDR3 nucleotides: TGCAGCGTTGAAGATCTTGGGGCCTTCTACAATGAGCAGTTCTTC. It yields the protein CSVEDLGAFYNEQFF. The rearrangement links TRBV29-1 to TRBJ2-1; weak D call: TRBD1 (5 bases). There are 15 residues in the CDR3. Trimming removed 0 bases from V and 3 bases from J, with 12 bases in between. The V gene's germline CDR1 is SQVTM and CDR2 ANQGSEA.

The chain has TRBV10-3 and TRBJ2-3, with D perhaps matching TRBD2 (6 bases). Germline loops: CDR1 ENHRY, CDR2 SYGVKD. V was pared by 6 bases and J by 0 bases, with 10 bases between. This CDR3 has 14 amino acids. The CDR3 DNA reads TGTGCCATCAGGCCAGGGACTAGCACAGATACGCAGTATTTT. Translated: CAIRPGTSTDTQYF.

The V gene is TRBV9, the J gene TRBJ2-7; a weak D match, TRBD2 (6 bases). The germline V gene has CDR1 SGDLS and CDR2 YYNGEE. The V end lost 4 bases, the J end lost 3 bases, and 14 bases lay between the germline ends. CDR3 size: 14 residues. The CDR3 sequence: CASSREAGYYEQYF. The DNA for the CDR3 is TGTGCCAGCAGCCGTGAGGCGGGGTACTACGAGCAGTACTTC.

V gene TRBV7-2 combines with J gene TRBJ2-7, with D possibly being TRBD2 (5 bases). CDR1 is SGHTA, CDR2 FQGNSA, per germline. The CDR3 loop spans 14 amino acids. The ends were cut back, 6 bases at V and 0 bases at J, with 12 bases in the middle. CDR3 loop: CASRDSSLSYEQYF. The CDR3 nucleotides read TGTGCCAGCAGGGACTCGTCCCTCTCCTACGAGCAGTACTTC. The complete variable domain, with remaining parts taken from reference TRBV7-2 and TRBJ2-7, reads GAGVSQSPSNKVTEKGKDVELRCDPISGHTALYWYRQSLGQGLEFLIYFQGNSAPDKSGLPSDRFSAERTGGSVSTLTIQRTQQEDSAVYLCASRDSSLSYEQYFGPGTRLTVT.

This clone showed up just once. The rearrangement joins TRBV15 to TRBJ1-5; a weak D match, TRBD1 (5 bases). CDR3 length equals 17 residues. The germline CDR1 and CDR2 sequences are LNHNV and YYDKDF (reference sequence). V lost 1 base and J 6 bases, leaving 19 bases between the germline ends. The DNA for the CDR3 is TGTGCCACCAGCAGAGTGGGGGTAGGCGTATGGGGTCAGCCCCAGCATTTT. This codes for CATSRVGVGVWGQPQHF.

The chain is built from TRBV6-5 and TRBJ2-1, with D perhaps TRBD1 (5 bases). This CDR3 spans 14 amino acids. Germline values: CDR1 MNHEY, CDR2 SVGAGI. Trimming took 4 bases from V and 3 from J, leaving 10 bases between them. This CDR3 is CASSWFRDYNEQFF. CDR3 sequence (DNA): TGTGCCAGCAGTTGGTTCAGGGACTACAATGAGCAGTTCTTC.

V gene TRBV25-1 combines with J gene TRBJ1-2; no definite D call. The germline V gene has CDR1 MGHDK and CDR2 SYGVNS. The CDR3 length is 13 residues. The V and J ends lost 6 bases and 0 bases respectively, with 8 bases between them. As DNA, the CDR3 is TGTGCCAGCAGCGCCAACACTAACTATGGCTACACCTTC. The encoded protein is CASSANTNYGYTF.

The chain combines TRBV11-2 with TRBJ2-5, with D hard to call. V was pared by 5 bases and J by 5 bases, with 6 bases between. Germline V gives CDR1 SGHAT, CDR2 FQNNGV. This CDR3 is 11 amino acids long. As DNA, the CDR3 is TGTGCCAGCAGCCCCTGGGAGACCCAGTACTTC. It translates to CASSPWETQYF.

V usage is TRBV5-6 and J usage is TRBJ2-7, with D uncertain. The length of the CDR3 is 14 residues. Germline CDR1 reads SGHDT; CDR2 reads YYEEEE. Trimming took off 0 bases at V and 0 bases at J, with 7 bases between the two ends. CDR3 in amino acids: CASSLVANSYEQYF. The CDR3 nucleotides read TGTGCCAGCAGCTTGGTTGCCAACTCCTACGAGCAGTACTTC.

This sequence joins TRBV5-8 and TRBJ2-7; D possibly corresponds to TRBD2 (6 bases). V was cut by 5 bases and J by 0 bases, with 15 bases left in between. The CDR3 runs 15 residues. From germline, CDR1 is SGHTS and CDR2 YDEGEE. CDR3 sequence reads: CASRPAGGSSYEQYF. CDR3 in DNA: TGTGCCAGCAGACCGGCCGGGGGTAGCTCCTACGAGCAGTACTTC.

The chain joins TRBV15 to TRBJ1-1; tentative D call: TRBD1 (6 bases). Germline CDR1 and CDR2: LNHNV and YYDKDF (reference sequence). This CDR3 has 16 residues. Deletions cut 7 bases from V and 1 base from J, with 19 bases between. The CDR3 region has the DNA TGTGCCACCACTCCGCACACAGGGTTGGGGAACACTGAAGCTTTCTTT. Its translation is CATTPHTGLGNTEAFF.

CDR3 DNA: TGTGCCAGCAGTCGCCCGACCAACACCGGGGAGCTGTTTTTT. It yields the protein CASSRPTNTGELFF. V gene TRBV6-2 or TRBV6-3 combines with J gene TRBJ2-2; no clear D gene. CDR1 is MNHEY and CDR2 is SVGEGT in the germline V gene. The germline V and J ends were trimmed by 5 bases and 2 bases, with 9 bases remaining between them. The CDR3 runs 14 residues.

This clone was picked up a small number of times. This chain uses TRBV12-5 with TRBJ1-2; D call uncertain. V was clipped by 2 bases and J by 3 bases, with 16 bases between them. There are 16 residues in the CDR3. The germline gives CDR1 LGHNT, CDR2 FRNRAP. The CDR3 DNA reads TGTGCTAGTGGTTTGAGTCTCCAGCGAAGGTACTATGGCTACACCTTC. Translated, it gives CASGLSLQRRYYGYTF.

The chain is built from TRBV11-2 and TRBJ1-2; 7 nucleotides agree with TRBD1. The germline CDR1 and CDR2 sequences are SGHAT and FQNNGV. V was clipped by 1 base and J by 4 bases; unmatched bases: 3. There are 14 residues in the CDR3. The CDR3 coding sequence is TGTGCCAGCAGCTTAGGAGGGGGCCGCTATGGCTACACCTTC. Translation: CASSLGGGRYGYTF.

The chain carries TRBV6-5 and TRBJ1-2, with 9 positions matching TRBD1. J lost 5 bases, V lost 6 bases, and 7 bases had no gene match. Germline loops: CDR1 MNHEY, CDR2 SVGAGI. The CDR3 has 14 residues. In DNA form, the CDR3 reads TGTGCCAGCAGCCCGGACAGGGGAGGATATGGCTACACCTTC. Residues: CASSPDRGGYGYTF.

V usage is TRBV3-1 (or the pseudogene TRBV3-2) and J usage is TRBJ1-2; D is possibly TRBD1 (5 bases). Germline CDR1 and CDR2: LGHDT and YNNKEL (reference sequence). V was cut by 0 bases and J by 5 bases, with 13 bases left in between. The CDR3 loop spans 15 amino acids. Here the CDR3 reads CASSQDPDNRYGYTF. CDR3 sequence (DNA): TGTGCCAGCAGCCAAGATCCGGACAACCGATATGGCTACACCTTC.

The chain carries TRBV13 and TRBJ2-6, with D uncertain. The CDR3 totals 15 residues. V dropped 0 bases and J dropped 0 bases, with 3 bases sitting between them. CDR1 is PRHDT and CDR2 is FYEKMQ in the germline V gene (reference sequence). The CDR3 loop is CASSLGLSGANVLTF. CDR3 nucleotide sequence: TGTGCCAGCAGCTTAGGGCTCTCTGGGGCCAACGTCCTGACTTTC.

The V gene is TRBV4-3, the J gene TRBJ1-2, with D hard to call. The CDR3 runs 16 residues. The V end was cut by 0 bases, the J end by 1 base, with 12 bases between. Germline CDR1 and CDR2: LGHNA and YSLEER. In nucleotides, the CDR3 is TGCGCCAGCAGCCAAGATCTCTCAAGGAGTAACTATGGCTACACCTTC. This codes for CASSQDLSRSNYGYTF.

The rearrangement uses TRBV4-3 and TRBJ2-1, with a tentative D call TRBD1 (5 bases). Germline V gives CDR1 LGHNA, CDR2 YSLEER. V gave up 2 bases and J gave up 8 bases, with 10 bases separating them. The CDR3 spans 13 residues. CDR3 protein: CASSQPQGDEQFF. As DNA, the CDR3 is TGCGCCAGCAGCCAACCCCAGGGTGATGAGCAGTTCTTC.

The V gene is TRBV5-6, the J gene TRBJ2-5; D is undetermined. The CDR3 spans 13 residues. The V end lost 0 bases, the J end lost 4 bases, and 7 bases lay between the germline ends. The germline V gene has CDR1 SGHDT and CDR2 YYEEEE. The CDR3 bases are TGTGCCAGCAGCTTGGTTACGATAGAGACCCAGTACTTC. It specifies CASSLVTIETQYF. Variable domain in full (rest from reference TRBV5-6 and TRBJ2-5): DAGVTQSPTHLIKTRGQQVTLRCSPKSGHDTVSWYQQALGQGPQFIFQYYEEEERQRGNFPDRFSGHQFPNYSSELNVNALLLGDSALYLCASSLVTIETQYFGPGTRLLVL.

This chain connects TRBV29-1 to TRBJ2-7; possible D gene TRBD1, 6 bases. This CDR3 is 13 amino acids long. With 7 bases removed from V and 0 bases from J, the gap between germline ends came to 13 bases. CDR1 is SQVTM and CDR2 is ANQGSEA in the germline V gene. The CDR3 spells CSGRDTYSYEQYF. CDR3 sequence (DNA): TGCAGCGGCCGGGACACTTACTCCTACGAGCAGTACTTC.

The V and J genes are TRBV7-9 and TRBJ1-2; maybe TRBD1 (6 bases). Trimming shortened V by 4 bases and J by 4 bases, and 19 bases separated the two germline ends. The CDR3 sequence is 16 residues long. Germline CDR1 and CDR2: SEHNR and FQNEAQ (reference sequence). The CDR3 DNA follows: TGTGCCAGCAGCTACAATATGTGGGGGGCTGGCTATGGCTACACCTTC. Residues: CASSYNMWGAGYGYTF.

The chain has TRBV7-9 and TRBJ2-5, with a possible D match to TRBD2 (7 bases). V was cut by 3 bases and J by 4 bases, with 15 bases left in between. Germline CDR1 is SEHNR and CDR2 is FQNEAQ (reference sequence). The CDR3 extends over 15 amino acids. CDR3: CASSFTRGGGETQYF. CDR3 DNA sequence: TGTGCCAGCAGCTTTACCAGGGGAGGGGGAGAGACCCAGTACTTC.

This clone occurred a few times. The chain joins TRBV7-9 to TRBJ1-5, with 9 bases identical to TRBD1. V trimming: 5 bases; J trimming: 7 bases; junction bases outside the gene matches: 12. The CDR3 is 16 amino acids. Germline lookup yields CDR1 SEHNR and CDR2 FQNEAQ (reference sequence). The CDR3 DNA follows: TGTGCCAGCAGCGGGGGGACAGGGTGGTCTGCGCAGCCCCAGCATTTT. Its translation is CASSGGTGWSAQPQHF.

The chain uses TRBV27 and TRBJ1-2; D not resolved. V was trimmed by 2 bases and J by 3 bases, leaving 13 bases between them. CDR3 length equals 15 residues. Germline CDR1 is MNHEY and CDR2 is SMNVEV (reference sequence). For the CDR3, the DNA is TGTGCCAGCAGTTTAATTGGGGTAGGGCACTATGGCTACACCTTC. It yields the protein CASSLIGVGHYGYTF.

J is TRBJ1-2 and V is TRBV5-1; 7 nucleotides align to TRBD1. This CDR3 spans 16 amino acids. In germline, CDR1 is SGHRS, CDR2 YFSETQ. V shed 0 bases and J 1 base; nucleotides not matched to a gene: 6. The CDR3 protein is CASSLGIDRVNYGYTF. In DNA, the CDR3 is TGCGCCAGCAGCTTGGGGATTGACAGGGTTAACTATGGCTACACCTTC.

This sequence joins TRBV7-9 and TRBJ1-6; 7 bases agree with TRBD1. V was pared by 2 bases and J by 8 bases, with 6 bases of the junction left unmatched. There are 15 residues in the CDR3. Germline lookup yields CDR1 SEHNR and CDR2 FQNEAQ (reference sequence). The CDR3 spells CASSLLGTEDSPLHF. In DNA form, the CDR3 reads TGTGCCAGCAGCTTACTCGGGACAGAAGATTCACCCCTCCACTTT.

The rearrangement uses TRBV30 and TRBJ1-1, with TRBD1 matching over 8 bases. After removal of 8 bases from V and 10 bases from J, the junction contained 15 bases not matched to a gene. The CDR3 length is 13 residues. Germline V gene lookup returns CDR1 GTSNPN and CDR2 SVGIG (reference sequence). The CDR3, as DNA: TGTGCCCTCGGGACAGGATTTGGGGTCTTAGCTTTCTTT. Its protein product is CALGTGFGVLAFF. The variable domain in full, completed from reference TRBV30 and TRBJ1-1, reads SQTIHQWPATLVQPVGSPLSLECTVEGTSNPNLYWYRQAAGRGLQLLFYSVGIGQISSEVPQNLSASRPQDRQFILSSKKLLLSDSGFYLCALGTGFGVLAFFGQGTRLTVV.